The 24 T cell receptor beta chains presented below share a single source sample, sequenced in a study of blood T cell repertoires in COVID-19. TCRdb's table, derived via immunoSEQ multiplex PCR, lists solely in-frame clones and lacks some. The repertoire holds tens of thousands of clones, 88% seen once, with approximately 40% in the top ten. Material: peripheral blood. The receptors shown here come from a woman aged 55-69 years with COVID-19, enrolled during active disease.

CDR3 nucleotides: TGTGCCAGCAGCGGCCCAGGGGGGTTTGTCAAAAACATTCAGTACTTC. It codes for CASSGPGGFVKNIQYF. This sequence joins TRBV2 and TRBJ2-4; D perhaps matches TRBD1 (7 bases). The CDR3 loop spans 16 amino acids. Germline V CDR1 and CDR2: SNHLY, FYNNEI. Deletions cut 6 bases from V and 3 bases from J, with 18 bases between.

The chain is built from TRBV7-2 and TRBJ2-3, with 8 bases fitting TRBD2. This CDR3 has 16 amino acids. J lost 3 bases, V lost 6 bases, and 11 bases had no gene match. Germline V gene data show CDR1 as SGHTA and CDR2 as FQGNSA. CDR3 nucleotides: TGTGCCAGCAGACGCTGGGGCGGGGGGAGAACAGATACGCAGTATTTT. It codes for CASRRWGGGRTDTQYF.

The genes are TRBV5-1 and TRBJ2-1, with 10 bases that match TRBD2. Per germline, CDR1 SGHRS and CDR2 YFSETQ. V gave up 4 bases and J gave up 8 bases; unmatched junction bases: 12. The CDR3 contains 16 residues. CDR3 residues: CASSPRWASGSHEQFF. The CDR3 coding sequence is TGCGCCAGCAGCCCCCGCTGGGCTAGCGGGAGTCATGAGCAGTTCTTC.

The gene calls are TRBV12-3 or TRBV12-4 and TRBJ2-7; maybe TRBD2 (6 bases). Trimming took off 2 bases at V and 3 bases at J, with 8 bases between the two ends. The CDR3 runs 13 residues. The CDR3 sequence: CASSLTSNYEQYF. Here the CDR3 DNA reads TGTGCCAGCAGTTTAACTAGCAACTACGAGCAGTACTTC.

The J gene is TRBJ2-5, the V gene TRBV27; D is perhaps TRBD1 (6 bases). Trimming took 5 bases from V and 2 from J, leaving 9 bases between them. Per the germline V gene, CDR1 is MNHEY and CDR2 is SMNVEV (reference sequence). This CDR3 comprises 13 residues. CDR3 loop: CASSPGQQETQYF. The CDR3 DNA sequence: TGTGCCAGCAGTCCAGGACAGCAAGAGACCCAGTACTTC.

The CDR3, as DNA: TGTGCCAGCAGTTCCGCTAGCGGGAGAGGTCAAGAGACCCAGTACTTC. This sequence encodes CASSSASGRGQETQYF. The chain links TRBV28 to TRBJ2-5, with TRBD2 matching over 10 bases. Germline CDR1 reads MDHEN; CDR2 reads SYDVKM. There are 16 residues in the CDR3. V trimming: 4 bases; J trimming: 2 bases; junction bases outside the gene matches: 7.

This chain uses TRBV30 with TRBJ2-7; possibly TRBD2 for D (5 bases). The CDR3 contains 14 residues. V lost 0 bases, J lost 0 bases, and 9 bases lay in between. Germline V gene data show CDR1 as GTSNPN and CDR2 as SVGIG (reference sequence). The CDR3 nucleotides read TGTGCCTGGAGTGTACTACGGGGCTCCTACGAGCAGTACTTC. Amino acid sequence: CAWSVLRGSYEQYF. Based on the CDR3 plus reference TRBV30 and TRBJ2-7, the full variable domain is SQTIHQWPATLVQPVGSPLSLECTVEGTSNPNLYWYRQAAGRGLQLLFYSVGIGQISSEVPQNLSASRPQDRQFILSSKKLLLSDSGFYLCAWSVLRGSYEQYFGPGTRLTVT.

V gene TRBV7-9 combines with J gene TRBJ2-1; no clear D. Germline CDR1 and CDR2: SEHNR and FQNEAQ (reference sequence). Trimming pared 2 bases from V and 10 bases from J, leaving 9 bases between. The CDR3 contains 12 residues. The CDR3 loop reads CASSLSATEQFF. CDR3 DNA: TGTGCCAGCAGCTTAAGCGCGACCGAGCAGTTCTTC.

J is TRBJ2-7 and V is TRBV30; the D gene is possibly TRBD2 (6 bases). Trimming stripped 4 bases from V and 6 bases from J, with 13 bases between. The CDR3 contains 12 residues. The V gene's germline CDR1 is GTSNPN and CDR2 SVGIG (reference sequence). The CDR3 loop reads CAWTRGAGEQYF. CDR3 nucleotides: TGTGCCTGGACCCGCGGGGCTGGCGAGCAGTACTTC.

The CDR3 sequence is CASSPGFETQYF. For the CDR3, the DNA is TGTGCCAGTAGTCCAGGTTTCGAGACCCAGTACTTC. The rearrangement links TRBV19 to TRBJ2-5; D unclear. This CDR3 has 12 amino acids. Trimming removed 5 bases from V and 5 bases from J, with 9 bases in between. Germline V gene sequence: CDR1 LNHDA, CDR2 SQIVND (reference sequence).

This clone was recorded only once. This chain connects TRBV5-1 to TRBJ1-3; D is possibly TRBD1 (6 bases). This CDR3 comprises 16 residues. Germline values: CDR1 SGHRS, CDR2 YFSETQ. Trimming took off 4 bases at V and 0 bases at J, with 14 bases between the two ends. The CDR3 sequence: CASSTGTQFSGNTIYF. The CDR3 DNA is TGCGCCAGCAGCACCGGGACACAATTCTCTGGAAACACCATATATTTT.

The chain has TRBV6-6 and TRBJ1-3; maybe TRBD1 (5 bases). This CDR3 comprises 14 residues. Germline V CDR1 and CDR2: MNHNY, SVGAGI (reference sequence). The V end lost 11 bases, the J end lost 3 bases, and 17 bases lay between the germline ends. CDR3 coding DNA: TGTGCCTGCGGTGGGGCAGACATTGGAAACACCATATATTTT. Translation gives CACGGADIGNTIYF.

The rearrangement links TRBV2 to TRBJ2-3; TRBD1 matches 9 bases. Germline V CDR1 and CDR2: SNHLY, FYNNEI. The CDR3 loop spans 16 amino acids. J lost 2 bases, V lost 6 bases, and 9 bases had no gene match. The CDR3 loop is CASSEQGATLTDTQYF. Written as DNA, the CDR3 is TGTGCCAGCAGCGAACAGGGGGCAACACTCACAGATACGCAGTATTTT.

This chain connects TRBV18 to TRBJ1-5, with TRBD1 matching 9 bases. This CDR3 is built from 13 residues. Germline V gives CDR1 KGHSH, CDR2 LQKENI. V was pared by 8 bases and J by 3 bases, with 2 bases of the junction left unmatched. CDR3 DNA: TGTGCCAGCCGACAGGGGGACAATCAGCCCCAGCATTTT. As protein: CASRQGDNQPQHF.

The rearrangement links TRBV29-1 to TRBJ2-4; 8 bases are a match to TRBD1. Losses at the gene ends were 5 bases for V and 5 bases for J; bases not matched to a gene: 2. Germline V gives CDR1 SQVTM, CDR2 ANQGSEA. The CDR3 extends over 12 amino acids. CDR3 region: CSVHRGENIQYF. The CDR3 nucleotides are TGCAGCGTTCACAGGGGGGAAAACATTCAGTACTTC.

The J gene is TRBJ2-5, the V gene TRBV14, with D uncertain. The CDR3 totals 14 residues. V dropped 3 bases and J dropped 5 bases, with 13 bases sitting between them. Per the germline V gene, CDR1 is SGHDN and CDR2 is FVKESK. The CDR3 protein is CASSQGALRETQYF. Here the CDR3 DNA reads TGTGCCAGCAGCCAGGGCGCTCTAAGGGAGACCCAGTACTTC.

The gene calls are TRBV30 and TRBJ1-6; D is perhaps TRBD1 (5 bases). CDR3 length equals 15 residues. CDR1 is GTSNPN and CDR2 is SVGIG in the germline V gene (reference sequence). The V gene lost 2 bases and the J gene lost 3 bases, with 11 bases spanning the gap. This chain's CDR3 is CAWSMTALYNSPLHF. The DNA of the CDR3 is TGTGCCTGGAGTATGACAGCACTCTATAATTCACCCCTCCACTTT.

The chain has TRBV6-5 and TRBJ2-3, with D hard to call. Germline-derived CDR1 and CDR2 are MNHEY and SVGAGI. V lost 5 bases to trimming and J lost 6 bases, with 9 bases between them. This CDR3 has 12 residues. CDR3 nucleotide sequence: TGTGCCAGCAGTCCCCTCCGGGATACGCAGTATTTT. Its translation: CASSPLRDTQYF.

V is TRBV7-8 and J is TRBJ2-5, with TRBD2 identical over 7 bases. V dropped 5 bases and J dropped 5; count of bases not matched to a gene: 11. The CDR3 length is 15 residues. Germline assignment: CDR1 SGHVS and CDR2 FQNEAQ. CDR3 amino acids: CASSPPWGGGETQYF. Written as DNA, the CDR3 is TGTGCCAGCAGCCCCCCCTGGGGGGGAGGGGAGACCCAGTACTTC.

V gene TRBV11-3 combines with J gene TRBJ2-5; the match to TRBD1 covers 7 bases. Trimming took 0 bases from V and 0 from J; bases not matched to a gene: 13. The germline V gene has CDR1 SGHNT and CDR2 YENEEA. This CDR3 is built from 19 residues. The CDR3 DNA follows: TGTGCCAGCAGCTTAGATCGCTTCGGGACAGACTTCTACCAAGAGACCCAGTACTTC. Its protein product is CASSLDRFGTDFYQETQYF.

The J gene is TRBJ2-5, the V gene TRBV7-8, with D perhaps TRBD1 (6 bases). In germline, CDR1 is SGHVS, CDR2 FQNEAQ. The length of the CDR3 is 14 residues. The V and J ends lost 7 bases and 5 bases respectively, with 17 bases between them. CDR3 region: CASTRGARVETQYF. The CDR3 nucleotides read TGTGCCAGCACCAGGGGAGCTCGCGTGGAGACCCAGTACTTC.

The chain couples TRBV2 to TRBJ2-3, with D perhaps matching TRBD2 (7 bases). There are 18 residues in the CDR3. In germline, CDR1 is SNHLY, CDR2 FYNNEI. V was trimmed by 7 bases and J by 7 bases, leaving 30 bases between them. CDR3 region: CASKVNIEVRGGTYTQYF. The DNA for the CDR3 is TGTGCCAGCAAGGTCAACATAGAAGTTAGGGGGGGAACTTATACGCAGTATTTT.

The table lists this clone with a count of one. The chain carries TRBV2 and TRBJ1-3, with 9 bases aligning to TRBD1. The CDR3 is 17 residues long. CDR1 SNHLY and CDR2 FYNNEI come from the germline V gene. V lost 4 bases, J lost 0 bases, and 7 bases stayed unmatched. The CDR3 sequence: CASSGTGGPSSGNTIYF. The CDR3 region has the DNA TGTGCCAGCAGTGGAACAGGGGGCCCCTCCTCTGGAAACACCATATATTTT.

This clone has only one observation. The chain joins TRBV28 to TRBJ2-7; D may be TRBD1 (5 bases). Deletions cut 6 bases from V and 3 bases from J, with 6 bases between. CDR3 length equals 11 residues. CDR1 and CDR2 from the germline V gene are MDHEN and SYDVKM. Written as DNA, the CDR3 is TGTGCCAGCAGGGGGCTCTACGAGCAGTACTTC. Its translation: CASRGLYEQYF.